A single sample is the source of the 18 T cell receptor beta chains below, sequenced in a study of blood T cells in healthy people across ages (dated by TCRdb to between 2014 and 2017). Receptor libraries were prepared by 5' RACE. Sequencing instrument: Illumina HiSeq 2500. A second about 7 to 12 cycle PCR used a sample-barcoded 5' primer and a J-beta primer mix. TCRdb took the public reads, trimmed them with fastp at Q25, ran MiXCR for clone calling and kept in-frame beta chains. Every entry covers one CDR3 protein and lists the most common genes and DNA from its rows. Counted in this sample were about 800,000 distinct CDR3 sequences; about 62% of them appeared once. The ten largest account for approximately 21% of the sample. The sample consisted of blood. These receptors were taken from a man aged 30 to 39 in good health.

The chain couples TRBV9 to TRBJ2-7, with a weak D call TRBD2 (5 bases). This CDR3 region has 15 residues. Between the trimmed V and J ends, which lost 2 bases and 10 bases, there was a span of 22 bases. The germline CDR1 and CDR2 sequences are SGDLS and YYNGEE. CDR3 region: CASSVVATGSEAQYF. CDR3 coding DNA: TGTGCCAGCAGCGTCGTAGCCACGGGGTCAGAGGCCCAGTACTTC.

This clonotype came up once. This chain joins TRBV7-9 and TRBJ2-1; D possibly corresponds to TRBD2 (6 bases). CDR3 length equals 17 residues. CDR1 is SEHNR, CDR2 FQNEAQ, per germline (reference sequence). Trimming pared 3 bases from V and 9 bases from J, leaving 24 bases between. The CDR3 nucleotides read TGTGCCAGCAGCTTCACGTTACGTCCGGGAGAATTCAGTGAGCAGTTCTTC. Its translation is CASSFTLRPGEFSEQFF.

The chain is built from TRBV7-9 and TRBJ2-3, with 10 bases aligning to TRBD1. The CDR3 runs to 16 residues. Germline loops: CDR1 SEHNR, CDR2 FQNEAQ (reference sequence). V lost 4 bases to trimming and J lost 4 bases; unmatched junction nucleotides: 8. CDR3 DNA sequence: TGTGCCAGCAGCTCCACCGGGACAGGGGTTTCAGATACGCAGTATTTT. Translating it yields CASSSTGTGVSDTQYF.

This clonotype was seen more than once but under ten times. The chain joins TRBV5-6 to TRBJ2-7; D not certain. Germline assignment: CDR1 SGHDT and CDR2 YYEEEE. V shed 4 bases and J shed 3 bases, with 11 bases lying between them. The CDR3 totals 13 residues. CDR3 sequence: CASSRPSFYEQYF. CDR3 in DNA: TGTGCCAGCAGCCGGCCGAGTTTCTACGAGCAGTACTTC.

Only a few counts were recorded for this clonotype. V is TRBV20-1 and J is TRBJ1-2; a weak D match, TRBD1 (5 bases). CDR1 is DFQATT, CDR2 SNEGSKA, per germline (reference sequence). Trimming cost V 3 bases and J 8 bases, with 13 bases left between them. This CDR3 region has 12 residues. CDR3 DNA: TGCAGTGCTAGTATCAGGGAACTCGGCTACACCTTC. Its protein is CSASIRELGYTF.

The chain employs TRBV5-1 and TRBJ1-6, with TRBD1 matching over 8 bases. The V gene's germline CDR1 is SGHRS and CDR2 YFSETQ. This CDR3 spans 14 amino acids. V trimming: 8 bases; J trimming: 8 bases; junction bases outside the gene matches: 9. The DNA for the CDR3 is TGCGCCAGTCGGACAGGGCGGACGGATTCACCCCTCCACTTT. It specifies CASRTGRTDSPLHF.

Only one count was recorded for this clonotype. The chain links TRBV21-1 to TRBJ2-1; no check of the table's D call, TRBD2, against the DNA was made. TRBV21-1 is a recognized pseudogene. The CDR3 totals 19 residues. The CDR3 DNA follows: TGTGCCAGCAGCAAAGGGGCTAGCGGGACCGATTATTCCTACAATGAGCAGTTCTTC. Translating gives CASSKGASGTDYSYNEQFF.

V usage is TRBV10-3 and J usage is TRBJ2-7, with 8 bases matching TRBD1. CDR1 and CDR2 (germline): ENHRY, SYGVKD. Trimming cost V 6 bases and J 5 bases; bases outside gene matches: 6. The CDR3 covers 13 residues. As DNA, the CDR3 is TGTGCCATCAGGGGACAGGAGGGGAACGAGCAGTACTTC. Protein product: CAIRGQEGNEQYF.

This clonotype appeared many times. The chain recombines TRBV4-2 with TRBJ2-1, with 14 bases that match TRBD2. This CDR3 comprises 15 residues. Germline V gene lookup returns CDR1 LGHNA and CDR2 YNFKEQ. Trimming at V came to 7 bases and at J to 6 bases, leaving 5 bases not matched to a gene. CDR3 nucleotides: TGTGCCAGCAAGTCGACTAGCGGGGGGGGCAATGAGCAGTTCTTC. Amino acids: CASKSTSGGGNEQFF.

In this sample, this clonotype turned up a few times. The chain has TRBV7-2 and TRBJ2-5; 7 bases line up with TRBD2. The CDR3 runs 15 residues. Germline lookup yields CDR1 SGHTA and CDR2 FQGNSA. The J segment lost 4 bases and the V segment lost 3 bases, leaving 8 bases of the junction unmatched. The CDR3 bases are TGTGCCAGCAGCTTCGGCGGGAGCGGTGGAGAGACCCAGTACTTC. Amino acid sequence: CASSFGGSGGETQYF.

This clonotype was seen once. This chain joins TRBV27 and TRBJ1-1, with D possibly being TRBD1 (6 bases). The germline V gene encodes CDR1 MNHEY and CDR2 SMNVEV (reference sequence). This CDR3 comprises 16 residues. V was clipped by 6 bases and J by 4 bases, with 21 bases between them. CDR3 nucleotide sequence: TGTGCCAGCAGCTCTAAAAACCAGGGGATTTTCACTGAAGCTTTCTTT. This codes for CASSSKNQGIFTEAFF.

Only one count was recorded for this clonotype. This rearrangement joins TRBV25-1 to TRBJ2-1; 7 bases match TRBD2. J gave up 4 bases and V 3 bases, and 9 bases lay outside the gene matches. The germline V gene has CDR1 MGHDK and CDR2 SYGVNS. The CDR3 is made up of 16 amino acids. The CDR3 region has the DNA TGTGCCAGCAGTGATTTGGGCGGGGGATTTTACAATGAGCAGTTCTTC. Protein product: CASSDLGGGFYNEQFF.

This chain links TRBV7-2 with TRBJ2-3, with D tentatively TRBD2 (6 bases). V dropped 6 bases and J dropped 0 bases, with 13 bases sitting between them. Germline V gene data show CDR1 as SGHTA and CDR2 as FQGNSA. This CDR3 is 15 amino acids long. This CDR3 reads CASSPEGRSTDTQYF. Written as DNA, the CDR3 is TGTGCCAGCAGTCCGGAGGGACGCAGCACAGATACGCAGTATTTT.

This chain links TRBV29-1 with TRBJ2-7; D might be TRBD2 (6 bases). The V end lost 6 bases, the J end lost 3 bases, and 15 bases lay between the germline ends. The CDR3 spans 13 residues. Germline assignment: CDR1 SQVTM and CDR2 ANQGSEA. The CDR3 here is CSVEGLGLYEQYF. In DNA, the CDR3 is TGCAGCGTGGAGGGACTGGGACTCTACGAGCAGTACTTC.

V usage is TRBV7-3 and J usage is TRBJ2-1; D may be TRBD1 or TRBD2 (5 bases each). Germline CDR1 and CDR2: SGHTA and FQGTGA. The ends were cut back, 6 bases at V and 9 bases at J, with 18 bases in the middle. The CDR3 contains 14 residues. CDR3 protein: CASSLVARDGEQFF. CDR3 sequence (DNA): TGTGCCAGCAGTTTAGTAGCTAGGGACGGTGAGCAGTTCTTC.

This CDR3 is CASTLAGLASPLHF. For the CDR3, the DNA is TGTGCCAGCACTCTGGCGGGGTTAGCTTCACCCCTCCACTTT. J is TRBJ1-6 and V is TRBV28; no reliable D call. Trimming removed 7 bases from V and 9 bases from J, with 16 bases in between. Per the germline V gene, CDR1 is MDHEN and CDR2 is SYDVKM. The CDR3 is 14 amino acids.

The sample holds one count of this clonotype. The chain recombines TRBV20-1 with TRBJ2-1; maybe TRBD1 (6 bases). Germline-derived CDR1 and CDR2 are DFQATT and SNEGSKA (reference sequence). Deletions cut 8 bases from V and 4 bases from J, with 15 bases between. This CDR3 spans 13 amino acids. The CDR3: CSQKGQSYNEQFF. The CDR3 nucleotides read TGCAGTCAAAAAGGACAGAGTTACAATGAGCAGTTCTTC.

The chain is built from TRBV11-2 and TRBJ2-7; D unresolved. Germline CDR1 and CDR2: SGHAT and FQNNGV. The CDR3 consists of 13 residues. Trimming removed 8 bases from V and 3 bases from J, with 14 bases in between. Here the CDR3 DNA reads TGTGCCAGCCCCCAAGGGTGGGACTACGAGCAGTACTTC. This sequence encodes CASPQGWDYEQYF.